Listed below are T cell receptor beta chains from one sample, sequenced in a study of patients and donors after allogeneic stem cell transplantation. One entry per CDR3 protein results from TCRdb running MiXCR on the RT-PCR reads. The repertoire has about 960,000 distinct CDR3 sequences, roughly 18% of them found once; the top ten carry 5% to 6.5%. The sample was blood, either unsorted or a sorted T cell fraction (not recorded which). The receptors were sampled from a human donor who was either an allogeneic HSCT recipient or a stem cell or donor lymphocyte infusion donor (not recorded which). It is not recorded whose cells these are; they may come from a transplant donor. Both conserved end residues are part of each CDR3. The D gene is left open where the match is weak. Size values are once, few and many counts, or a class for expanded clones, and some rows have none.

TRBV12-3/TRBV12-4	TRBJ1-5	.	.	CASSFGELYNQPQHF	TGTGCCAGCAGTTTCGGGGAACTCTACAATCAGCCCCAGCATTTT
TRBV12-3/TRBV12-4	TRBJ1-5	.	.	CASIADTGRAQPQHF	TGTGCCAGCATTGCGGACACCGGGAGGGCTCAGCCCCAGCATTTT
TRBV11-2	TRBJ2-1	.	.	CASSLHAGNEQFF	TGTGCCAGCAGCTTACATGCAGGCAATGAGCAGTTCTTC
TRBV12-3/TRBV12-4	TRBJ1-2	.	.	CASSRDTYYGYTF	TGTGCCAGCAGTCGGGACACTTACTATGGCTACACCTTC
TRBV6-1	TRBJ1-1	.	.	CASTIRRGRGAEAFF	TGTGCCAGCACCATCCGCCGGGGTAGAGGAGCTGAAGCTTTCTTT
TRBV15	TRBJ2-3	TRBD1	.	CATSRDRGAGGADTQYF	TGTGCCACCAGCAGAGATCGCGGCGCAGGGGGTGCAGATACGCAGTATTTT
TRBV5-1	TRBJ2-6	.	.	CASSPQRRRVSSGANVLTF	TGCGCCAGCAGCCCTCAAAGGCGCAGGGTCAGCTCTGGGGCCAACGTCCTGACTTTC
TRBV27	TRBJ2-7	TRBD1	.	CASSLSRTGYEQYF	TGTGCCAGCAGTTTGTCGAGGACAGGCTACGAGCAGTACTTC
TRBV4-1	TRBJ1-5	.	many	CASSQVGGGDPPQHF	TGCGCCAGCAGCCAAGTAGGGGGAGGGGATCCGCCCCAGCATTTT
TRBV3-1	TRBJ1-2	.	once	CASSQMGPVHYGYTF	TGTGCCAGCAGCCAAATGGGACCGGTTCACTACGGCTACACCTTC
TRBV27	TRBJ1-2	.	.	CASSLSSSYGYTF	TGCGCCAGCAGCTTGAGCTCATCCTATGGCTACACCTTC
TRBV5-1	TRBJ1-2	TRBD1	few	CASSLKEGASYGYTF	TGCGCCAGCAGCTTGAAGGAGGGGGCGTCCTATGGCTACACCTTC
TRBV3-1	TRBJ2-1	TRBD2	.	CASSSRTRGNEQFF	TGTGCCAGCAGCTCCCGGACTAGAGGGAATGAGCAGTTCTTC
TRBV4-3	TRBJ2-6	.	.	CASSQDHGPTANVLTF	TGCGCCAGCAGCCAAGATCACGGTCCCACTGCCAACGTCCTGACTTTC
TRBV24-1	TRBJ2-2	TRBD2	.	CATSPSGSLANTGELFF	TGTGCCACCAGTCCTAGCGGATCCCTCGCGAACACCGGGGAGCTGTTTTTT
TRBV6-4	TRBJ1-3	.	.	CASSEGNVGSGNTIYF	TGTGCCAGCAGTGAAGGAAACGTCGGGTCTGGAAACACCATATATTTT
TRBV7-6	TRBJ2-7	TRBD1	few	CASSFLGSVTGEIYEQYF	TGTGCCAGCAGCTTCCTGGGTTCGGTTACAGGGGAGATCTACGAGCAGTACTTC
TRBV7-2	TRBJ2-3	.	.	CASSLRRGPLTDTQYF	TGTGCCAGCAGCTTAAGGCGGGGGCCCCTCACAGATACGCAGTATTTT
TRBV11-2	TRBJ2-1	TRBD2	few	CASSADGTSGRSSYNEQFF	TGTGCCAGCAGTGCAGACGGGACTAGCGGGAGGAGCTCCTACAATGAGCAGTTCTTC
TRBV12-3/TRBV12-4	TRBJ1-1	TRBD1	many	CASSSSGTVNTEAFF	TGTGCCAGCAGTTCCTCCGGGACAGTCAACACTGAAGCTTTCTTT
TRBV30	TRBJ2-7	.	few	CAWTGGGYEQYF	TGTGCCTGGACAGGGGGAGGGTACGAGCAGTACTTC
TRBV7-2	TRBJ2-4	.	.	CASSPGQVGYIQYF	TGTGCCAGCAGCCCGGGGCAGGTGGGATACATTCAGTACTTC
TRBV5-1	TRBJ2-3	.	few	CASSDLYDTQYF	TGCGCCAGCAGTGATCTATATGATACGCAGTATTTT
TRBV24-1	TRBJ2-1	.	few	CATSDYSEQFF	TGTGCCACCAGTGATTACAGTGAGCAGTTCTTC
TRBV6-5	TRBJ2-1	.	.	CASSYPTLSYNEQFF	TGTGCCAGCAGTTACCCAACCCTCTCCTACAATGAGCAGTTCTTC
TRBV24-1	TRBJ2-6	.	.	CATSAPRGAGANVLTF	TGTGCCACCAGTGCCCCCAGGGGCGCTGGGGCCAACGTCCTGACTTTC
TRBV4-3	TRBJ2-3	.	.	CASSLTLRADTQYF	TGCGCCAGCAGCCTAACCCTCCGGGCAGATACGCAGTATTTT
TRBV12-3/TRBV12-4	TRBJ2-7	TRBD1	many	CASSLGTGGYEQYF	TGTGCCAGCAGTTTAGGGACAGGGGGTTACGAGCAGTACTTC
TRBV7-9	TRBJ2-7	TRBD1	.	CASSTTEGQGAGEQYF	TGTGCCAGCAGCACCACCGAAGGACAGGGGGCTGGCGAGCAGTACTTC
TRBV4-2	TRBJ1-1	.	few	CASSQNLPQNMNTEAFF	TGTGCCAGCAGCCAAAATCTCCCCCAGAACATGAACACTGAAGCTTTCTTT
TRBV2	TRBJ2-2	.	.	CASKLENTGELFF	TGTGCCAGCAAGTTGGAGAACACCGGGGAGCTGTTTTTT
TRBV20-1	TRBJ2-3	.	.	CSARVGFGSVRSDTQYF	TGCAGTGCTAGAGTAGGGTTCGGGAGCGTCCGATCAGATACGCAGTATTTT
TRBV4-3	TRBJ1-1	.	few	CASSQILRWNTEAFF	TGCGCCAGCAGCCAAATACTGAGGTGGAACACTGAAGCTTTCTTT
TRBV11-3	TRBJ1-1	TRBD1	.	CASSLTGSSTEAFF	TGTGCCAGCAGCCTGACAGGGTCAAGTACTGAAGCTTTCTTT
TRBV27	TRBJ1-6	.	.	CASGPPLVGSSYNSPLHF	TGTGCCAGCGGACCCCCATTAGTTGGGAGCTCCTATAATTCACCCCTCCACTTT
TRBV6-5	TRBJ1-1	.	few	CASSYVVGTEAFF	TGTGCCAGCAGTTATGTAGTCGGCACTGAAGCTTTCTTT
TRBV2	TRBJ2-3	TRBD1	.	CASSHRDSSTDTQYF	TGTGCCAGCTCGCACCGGGACAGCAGCACAGATACGCAGTATTTT
TRBV24-1	TRBJ2-2	.	few	CATSAARDHGELFF	TGTGCCACCAGTGCCGCTAGGGATCACGGGGAGCTGTTTTTT
TRBV6-5	TRBJ1-2	TRBD1	.	CASSYSTPPGLQGGYTF	TGTGCCAGCAGTTACTCGACTCCTCCGGGGCTACAGGGGGGCTACACCTTC
TRBV4-1	TRBJ2-1	TRBD2	.	CASSQASGFNYNEQFF	TGCGCCAGCAGCCAAGCTAGCGGTTTTAACTACAATGAGCAGTTCTTC
TRBV12-3/TRBV12-4	TRBJ1-1	.	.	CASSLDLGFLSNTEAFF	TGTGCCAGCAGTTTAGATCTAGGGTTCTTGTCGAACACTGAAGCTTTCTTT
TRBV20-1	TRBJ2-2	TRBD2	.	CSARGGTSGRSGELFF	TGCAGTGCTAGAGGGGGGACTAGCGGGAGGTCCGGGGAGCTGTTTTTT
TRBV5-1	TRBJ1-1	TRBD1	many	CASSLERGRGSEAFF	TGCGCCAGCAGCTTGGAGAGGGGGCGAGGGTCTGAAGCTTTCTTT
TRBV6-1	TRBJ1-1	TRBD1	.	CASRGTGRHTEAFF	TGTGCCTCCCGAGGGACAGGGAGACACACTGAAGCTTTCTTT
TRBV12-3/TRBV12-4	TRBJ1-1	.	.	CASRERGRSTEAFF	TGTGCCAGCAGAGAACGGGGGAGGAGCACTGAAGCTTTCTTT
TRBV7-9	TRBJ2-6	.	.	CASSRPTSGANVLTF	TGTGCCAGCAGCCGACCGACCTCTGGGGCCAACGTCCTGACTTTC
TRBV7-2	TRBJ2-2	.	few	CASSLGRQNTGELFF	TGTGCCAGCAGCTTAGGCAGGCAAAACACCGGGGAGCTGTTTTTT
TRBV18	TRBJ2-1	.	few	CASSPPSRGASNEQFF	TGTGCCAGCTCCCCACCCTCGAGGGGCGCCAGCAATGAGCAGTTCTTC
TRBV6-1	TRBJ2-7	TRBD1	few	CASSDDRGPYEQYF	TGTGCCAGCAGCGACGACAGGGGACCCTACGAGCAGTACTTC
TRBV5-1	TRBJ2-5	TRBD2	many	CASSLAGVETQYF	TGCGCCAGCAGCTTAGCGGGAGTGGAGACCCAGTACTTC
TRBV20-1	TRBJ1-3	.	.	CSARGSGKGNTIYF	TGCAGTGCTAGAGGCTCAGGGAAAGGAAACACCATATATTTT
TRBV6-5	TRBJ1-2	TRBD1	.	CASRSSGQGGVGYTF	TGTGCCAGCAGATCCTCGGGACAGGGAGGTGTGGGCTACACCTTC
TRBV7-9	TRBJ1-4	.	.	CASSPAGGEWGKLFF	TGTGCCAGCAGCCCCGCCGGGGGTGAGTGGGGAAAACTGTTTTTT
TRBV6-2/TRBV6-3	TRBJ1-2	.	many	CASSPTVPFSGYTF	TGTGCCAGCAGTCCTACGGTTCCCTTTTCTGGCTACACCTTC
TRBV5-8	TRBJ1-1	.	few	CASNHRVAEAFF	TGTGCCAGCAACCACAGGGTGGCTGAAGCTTTCTTT
TRBV7-8	TRBJ1-3	.	few	CASSLKATGNTIYF	TGTGCCAGCAGCTTAAAGGCTACGGGAAACACCATATATTTT
TRBV10-3	TRBJ2-7	TRBD1	many	CAISESLQGYEQYF	TGTGCCATCAGTGAGTCCTTACAGGGGTACGAGCAGTACTTC
TRBV6-5	TRBJ2-7	.	few	CASSYSTGFSYEQYF	TGTGCCAGCAGTTACTCGACAGGCTTCTCCTACGAGCAGTACTTC